This entry describes one TCR beta chain. Different DNA sequences within this sample yield the same CDR3. Germline CDR1 is ENHRY and CDR2 is SYGVKD. Trimming shortened V by 2 bases and J by 4 bases, and 6 bases separated the two germline ends. The CDR3 spans 12 residues. The data originate from a study of radiation and T cells in renal cell carcinoma. Whole-study context: Nephrectomy followed 15 Gy stereotactic body radiation by 4 weeks.

The method was immunoSEQ multiplex PCR; TCRdb's version includes in-frame clones alone and lacks a portion of them. The table lists 150,000 or so clones, over 75% of them singletons. Time point reported: baseline pretreatment blood. Treatment of the sample: 15 Gy SBRT to primary tumor, nephrectomy 4 weeks later. The receptor was isolated from a woman in her forties or fifties with renal cell carcinoma. The chain couples TRBV10-3 to TRBJ2-7; weak D call: TRBD1 (6 bases). The sequences come from blood, collected from a patient whose treatment included radiotherapy and nephrectomy. This CDR3 reads CAISERGYEQYF. CDR3 coding DNA: TGTGCCATCAGTGAGAGGGGGTACGAGCAGTACTTC.